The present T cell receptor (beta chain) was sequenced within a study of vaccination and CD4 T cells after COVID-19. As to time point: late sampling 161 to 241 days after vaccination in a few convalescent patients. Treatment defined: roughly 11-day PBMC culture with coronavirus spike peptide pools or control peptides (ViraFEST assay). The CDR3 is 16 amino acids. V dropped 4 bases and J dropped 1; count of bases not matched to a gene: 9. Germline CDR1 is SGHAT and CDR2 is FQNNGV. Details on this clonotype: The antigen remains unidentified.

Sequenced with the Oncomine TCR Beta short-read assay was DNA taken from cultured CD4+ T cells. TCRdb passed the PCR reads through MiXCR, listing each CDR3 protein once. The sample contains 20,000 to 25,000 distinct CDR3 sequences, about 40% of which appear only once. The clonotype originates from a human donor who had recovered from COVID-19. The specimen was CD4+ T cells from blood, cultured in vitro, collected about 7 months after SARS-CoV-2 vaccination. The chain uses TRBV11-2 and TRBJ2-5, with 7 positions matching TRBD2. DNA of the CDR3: TGTGCCAGCAGCTCAGCGGGTAGCGGGTCCCAAGAGACCCAGTACTTC. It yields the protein CASSSAGSGSQETQYF.